Each of the 3 T cell receptor beta chains below was sequenced from the same sample in a study of OX40 agonist ivuxolimab in advanced cancers. This table comes from immunoSEQ multiplex PCR, and its TCRdb copy is limited to in-frame clones, with some not included. This table has about 26,000 clones, approximately 86% appearing once. Specimen: CD4+ or CD8+ T cells sorted from blood, collected in a trial of the OX40 agonist ivuxolimab. The source of these receptors is an adult with an advanced solid tumor such as melanoma, head and neck, liver or kidney cancer.

V gene TRBV5-1 combines with J gene TRBJ2-5; D remains unclear. The DNA end favors TRBJ2-7, so the J call may be wrong. The CDR3 consists of 14 residues. Germline V gene sequence: CDR1 SGHRS, CDR2 YFSETQ. Here the CDR3 DNA reads TGCGCCAGCAGCTTGTACGGACCCCCCTACGAGCAGTACTTC. It translates to CASSLYGPPYEQYF.

In this sample, this clone turned up a few times. This chain connects TRBV7-6 to TRBJ1-5, with a possible D match to TRBD1 (5 bases). Germline V gene lookup returns CDR1 SGHVS and CDR2 FNYEAQ. Deletions cut 3 bases from V and 4 bases from J, with 10 bases between. This CDR3 has 14 residues. CDR3 DNA sequence: TGTGCCAGCAGCTTTGCGGCAGGGAATCAGCCCCAGCATTTT. Translating gives CASSFAAGNQPQHF. Using reference TRBV7-6 and TRBJ1-5 for the parts outside the CDR3, the full variable domain is GAGVSQSPRYKVTKRGQDVALRCDPISGHVSLYWYRQALGQGPEFLTYFNYEAQQDKSGLPNDRFSAERPEGSISTLTIQRTEQRDSAMYRCASSFAAGNQPQHFGDGTRLSIL.

The chain has TRBV11-2 and TRBJ1-4, with a tentative D call TRBD1 (6 bases). Germline V CDR1 and CDR2: SGHAT, FQNNGV. V was trimmed by 1 base and J by 0 bases, leaving 6 bases between them. The CDR3 length is 15 residues. CDR3 in DNA: TGTGCCAGCAGCTTAGGACAGGCAACTAATGAAAAACTGTTTTTT. Its translation is CASSLGQATNEKLFF.